This passage covers 12 T cell receptor beta chains from one sample sequenced in a study of T-cell memory formation after mild COVID-19. TCRdb independently ran MiXCR on the 5' RACE reads; one entry per CDR3 protein. The data show about 270,000 distinct CDR3 sequences, 15% to 20% seen once. Sequenced: PBMCs or a T cell subset sorted from them (not recorded which). The origin of the receptors is a young man who had mild COVID-19 (a few samples of this study predate the infection). Cell type and time point are not known.

A few counts support this clonotype. The chain carries TRBV4-1 and TRBJ2-3; possibly TRBD2 for D (5 bases). V was shortened by 0 bases and J by 5 bases, with 18 bases between the two germline ends. Germline loops: CDR1 MGHRA, CDR2 YSYEKL. The CDR3 spans 17 residues. Here the CDR3 reads CASSQERERGAKDTQYF. The DNA of the CDR3 is TGCGCCAGCAGCCAAGAAAGGGAACGGGGTGCGAAAGATACGCAGTATTTT.

This clonotype was seen more than once but under ten times. CDR3 sequence reads: CASSQDTGESYNEQFF. The CDR3 nucleotides read TGTGCCAGCAGCCAAGATACGGGGGAATCCTACAATGAGCAGTTCTTC. The chain couples TRBV4-2 to TRBJ2-1; D perhaps matches TRBD2 (6 bases). Looked up from germline, CDR1 is LGHNA and CDR2 is YNFKEQ. V lost 0 bases and J lost 1, with 10 bases in between. CDR3 length equals 16 residues.

This clonotype was picked up many times. The chain uses TRBV7-2 and TRBJ1-4; no clear D gene. CDR3 size: 13 residues. The V end lost 4 bases, the J end lost 8 bases, and 11 bases lay between the germline ends. The germline V gene has CDR1 SGHTA and CDR2 FQGNSA. CDR3 in DNA: TGTGCCAGCAGCTGGGCCACCGGAGAAAAACTGTTTTTT. Translation: CASSWATGEKLFF.

The chain carries TRBV5-1 and TRBJ2-3, with D possibly TRBD2 on 6 matching bases. CDR1 and CDR2 from the germline V gene are SGHRS and YFSETQ. The CDR3 is 13 amino acids. V lost 6 bases, J lost 0 bases, and 8 bases lay in between. The chain's CDR3 is CASTGESTDTQYF. In nucleotides, the CDR3 is TGCGCCAGCACGGGGGAGAGCACAGATACGCAGTATTTT.

This clonotype appeared many times. The chain has TRBV7-3 and TRBJ1-1; TRBD1 aligns across 8 bases. This CDR3 region has 13 residues. CDR1 SGHTA and CDR2 FQGTGA come from the germline V gene. The trim removed 6 bases at V and 3 bases at J, leaving 3 bases unmatched. The chain's CDR3 is CASSSQGDTEAFF. The CDR3 DNA is TGTGCCAGCAGTTCACAGGGGGACACTGAAGCTTTCTTT.

The V gene is TRBV28, the J gene TRBJ1-4; 9 positions agree with TRBD1. The CDR3 contains 14 residues. Losses at the gene ends were 7 bases for V and 8 bases for J; bases not matched to a gene: 8. CDR1 is MDHEN, CDR2 SYDVKM, per germline. This CDR3 reads CASTLQTGGEKLFF. Written as DNA, the CDR3 is TGTGCCAGCACCCTCCAGACAGGGGGGGAAAAACTGTTTTTT.

A few counts support this clonotype. The CDR3 protein is CASSGQGDEAFF. CDR3 sequence (DNA): TGTGCCAGCTCGGGACAGGGGGATGAAGCTTTCTTT. V and J are TRBV6-2 or TRBV6-3 and TRBJ1-1; TRBD1 aligns across 11 bases. The CDR3 contains 12 residues. The trim removed 8 bases at V and 7 bases at J, leaving 3 bases unmatched. Germline CDR1 MNHEY, CDR2 SVGEGT.

This clonotype was recorded many times. The V gene is TRBV5-1, the J gene TRBJ2-7; unclear D gene. CDR1 and CDR2 from the germline V gene are SGHRS and YFSETQ. This CDR3 has 13 residues. Between the trimmed V and J ends, which lost 4 bases and 2 bases, there was a span of 10 bases. Here the CDR3 reads CASSVTETYEQYF. CDR3 in DNA: TGCGCCAGCAGCGTTACTGAAACCTACGAGCAGTACTTC.

In its sample, this clonotype was seen a few times. The genes are TRBV29-1 and TRBJ1-2, with TRBD1 matching over 7 bases. The trim removed 4 bases at V and 2 bases at J, leaving 10 bases unmatched. The CDR3 loop spans 15 amino acids. Germline values: CDR1 SQVTM, CDR2 ANQGSEA. Written as DNA, the CDR3 is TGCAGCGTTGCCTACTACAGGGGAGTGAACTATGGCTACACCTTC. It yields the protein CSVAYYRGVNYGYTF.

The chain employs TRBV5-1 and TRBJ2-1; 7 bases map to TRBD1. CDR3 length equals 15 residues. The germline CDR1 and CDR2 sequences are SGHRS and YFSETQ. With V trimmed by 7 bases and J by 14 bases, 21 bases remained unmatched. CDR3 protein: CASATGTADPLHEFF. The DNA for the CDR3 is TGCGCCAGCGCCACGGGGACAGCGGATCCGCTACATGAGTTCTTC.

This clonotype was seen many times. V usage is TRBV6-6 and J usage is TRBJ2-3, with 8 bases identical to TRBD1. Germline CDR1 reads MNHNY; CDR2 reads SVGAGI (reference sequence). This CDR3 comprises 16 residues. V lost 7 bases, J lost 2 bases, and 11 bases stayed unmatched. This chain's CDR3 is CASIGQGVYFTDTQYF. The CDR3 DNA follows: TGTGCCAGCATAGGACAGGGTGTATATTTCACAGATACGCAGTATTTT.

This clonotype was observed a handful of times. CDR3 sequence (DNA): TGTGCCTTAAACAGGGGGATTAGCGTAGATACGCAGTATTTT. Translated: CALNRGISVDTQYF. The V gene is TRBV30, the J gene TRBJ2-3; 8 nucleotides line up with TRBD1. This CDR3 comprises 14 residues. Per the germline V gene, CDR1 is GTSNPN and CDR2 is SVGIG (reference sequence). With V trimmed by 7 bases and J by 5 bases, 11 bases remained unmatched.